The 24 T cell receptor beta chains reported below all come from one sample, sequenced in a study of cytomegalovirus exposure and HLA in healthy donors. PCR employed 60 Vbeta and 13 Jbeta primers. Clones were sequenced by immunoSEQ multiplex PCR, and TCRdb holds only the in-frame ones, with some missing. The table for this sample gives approximately 110,000 clones. Sequenced sample: PBMCs. All receptors derive from a man aged 40-49 years in good health and CMV-seronegative.

The chain has TRBV25-1 and TRBJ2-7; tentatively, D is TRBD1 (5 bases). Trimming pared 4 bases from V and 5 bases from J, leaving 21 bases between. In germline, CDR1 is MGHDK, CDR2 SYGVNS. CDR3 length equals 16 residues. CDR3 region: CASSATNRQPLDEQYF. The CDR3 DNA is TGTGCCAGCAGTGCGACGAACCGACAGCCCTTGGACGAGCAGTACTTC.

The chain carries TRBV11-2 and TRBJ2-7; TRBD2 agrees at 11 bases. J gave up 3 bases and V 0 bases, and 4 bases lay outside the gene matches. CDR1 is SGHAT and CDR2 is FQNNGV in the germline V gene. CDR3 length: 16 residues. CDR3: CASSLDGGTSGYEQYF. For the CDR3, the DNA is TGTGCCAGCAGCTTAGACGGGGGGACTAGCGGCTACGAGCAGTACTTC.

The J gene is TRBJ1-1, the V gene TRBV6-5; 7 positions agree with TRBD1. The CDR3 covers 14 residues. V lost 7 bases, J lost 0 bases, and 5 bases stayed unmatched. Per the germline V gene, CDR1 is MNHEY and CDR2 is SVGAGI. The CDR3 loop reads CASTSGTVNTEAFF. CDR3 DNA sequence: TGTGCCAGCACCTCCGGGACAGTGAACACTGAAGCTTTCTTT.

The chain joins TRBV30 to TRBJ2-1; 8 nucleotides agree with TRBD2. CDR1 and CDR2 (germline): GTSNPN, SVGIG (reference sequence). The CDR3 is 19 residues long. J lost 0 bases, V lost 1 base, and 14 bases had no gene match. The CDR3 protein is CAWSGRDHPGGISYNEQFF. CDR3 nucleotide sequence: TGTGCCTGGAGTGGACGGGATCATCCGGGAGGGATCTCCTACAATGAGCAGTTCTTC.

V gene TRBV10-3 combines with J gene TRBJ1-1, with D uncertain. Trimming took 6 bases from V and 2 from J, leaving 13 bases between them. Germline V lookup: CDR1 ENHRY, CDR2 SYGVKD. The CDR3 spans 14 residues. CDR3 amino acids: CAISALDLNTEAFF. The CDR3 DNA reads as TGTGCCATCAGCGCTTTAGATCTTAACACTGAAGCTTTCTTT.

The chain carries TRBV7-8 and TRBJ2-7; 14 bases agree with TRBD2. V dropped 3 bases and J dropped 1; count of bases not matched to a gene: 2. Germline loops: CDR1 SGHVS, CDR2 FQNEAQ. The CDR3 loop spans 16 amino acids. DNA of the CDR3: TGTGCCAGCAGCTTCGGACTAGCGGGAGGATCCTACGAGCAGTACTTC. Its translation: CASSFGLAGGSYEQYF.

This sequence joins TRBV11-2 and TRBJ2-1; tentatively, D is TRBD2 (5 bases). The V and J ends lost 1 base and 9 bases respectively, with 13 bases between them. The germline V gene has CDR1 SGHAT and CDR2 FQNNGV. The CDR3 spans 14 residues. The CDR3 nucleotides read TGTGCCAGCAGCTTAGCCCCTCCCCGGGGTGAGCAGTTCTTC. Its protein product is CASSLAPPRGEQFF.

The chain links TRBV10-2 to TRBJ1-5, with D uncertain. The CDR3 is 16 residues long. From germline, CDR1 is WSHSY and CDR2 SAAADI. The V end was cut by 0 bases, the J end by 7 bases, with 16 bases between. CDR3 DNA sequence: TGCGCCAGCAGTGAGTCGGTAGGGTCTAGCGTGCAGCCCCAGCATTTT. It yields the protein CASSESVGSSVQPQHF.

The chain is built from TRBV11-2 and TRBJ2-7; TRBD1 agrees at 7 bases. The CDR3 covers 12 residues. With 10 bases clipped from V and 4 bases from J, the junction kept 7 bases outside the gene matches. CDR1 SGHAT and CDR2 FQNNGV come from the germline V gene. The CDR3 reads CATGTEVYEQYF. The CDR3 nucleotides are TGTGCCACCGGGACAGAGGTTTACGAGCAGTACTTC.

The gene calls are TRBV4-3 and TRBJ2-7; TRBD2 aligns across 9 bases. V trimming: 1 base; J trimming: 4 bases; junction bases outside the gene matches: 5. This CDR3 comprises 15 residues. Looked up from germline, CDR1 is LGHNA and CDR2 is YSLEER. The CDR3 spells CASSQAFSGRYEQYF. The CDR3 DNA is TGCGCCAGCAGCCAAGCCTTTAGCGGGAGATACGAGCAGTACTTC.

In regard to this clone: This specimen includes other DNA sequences encoding the same CDR3. The chain joins TRBV27 to TRBJ2-7; the D gene is possibly TRBD2 (6 bases). Trimming removed 0 bases from V and 6 bases from J, with 15 bases in between. Per the germline V gene, CDR1 is MNHEY and CDR2 is SMNVEV (reference sequence). The CDR3 has 15 amino acids. For the CDR3, the DNA is TGTGCCAGCAGTTTATCCGGCGGTTCCGGGGGCGAGCAGTACTTC. This codes for CASSLSGGSGGEQYF.

A remark on this clone: In the same sample, other DNA sequences code for this CDR3. This rearrangement joins TRBV30 to TRBJ2-4; 8 nucleotides line up with TRBD2. V lost 2 bases and J lost 7; bases outside the gene matches: 10. The CDR3 covers 15 residues. The germline V gene encodes CDR1 GTSNPN and CDR2 SVGIG (reference sequence). CDR3 protein: CAWSPSSGGWNIQYF. CDR3 nucleotide sequence: TGTGCCTGGAGTCCTTCGTCGGGGGGGTGGAACATTCAGTACTTC.

The chain couples TRBV6-5 to TRBJ1-2; TRBD1 might be the D (6 bases). CDR3 length: 14 amino acids. V was clipped by 6 bases and J by 4 bases, with 15 bases between them. Germline loops: CDR1 MNHEY, CDR2 SVGAGI. The CDR3 loop reads CASRGSGTLYGYTF. The DNA for the CDR3 is TGTGCCAGCAGGGGTTCCGGGACACTCTATGGCTACACCTTC.

The rearrangement joins TRBV11-3 to TRBJ2-5, with a possible D match to TRBD2 (6 bases). TRBJ2-7 explains the end of the DNA better; the J call may be wrong. The V gene's germline CDR1 is SGHNT and CDR2 YENEEA. CDR3 length equals 16 residues. Here the CDR3 reads CASSLPWGGGAYEQYF. The CDR3 DNA sequence: TGTGCCAGCAGCTTACCTTGGGGCGGAGGGGCCTACGAGCAGTACTTC.

The CDR3 sequence: CASSRSTGGVQPQHF. CDR3 in DNA: TGTGCCAGCAGTCGATCGACAGGGGGAGTTCAGCCCCAGCATTTT. This chain connects TRBV6-5 to TRBJ1-5; TRBD1 agrees at 9 bases. Germline-derived CDR1 and CDR2 are MNHEY and SVGAGI. Germline trimming cut 5 bases from V and 6 bases from J; bases unmatched to any gene: 8. This CDR3 region has 15 residues.

V usage is TRBV7-9 and J usage is TRBJ1-3, with TRBD1 identical over 7 bases. With 0 bases clipped from V and 0 bases from J, the junction kept 2 bases outside the gene matches. The CDR3 has 16 amino acids. Germline V CDR1 and CDR2: SEHNR, FQNEAQ (reference sequence). DNA of the CDR3: TGTGCCAGCAGCTTAGCGCAGGGGGGCTCTGGAAACACCATATATTTT. This codes for CASSLAQGGSGNTIYF.

V usage is TRBV2 and J usage is TRBJ2-3; D uncertain. The V and J ends lost 7 bases and 3 bases respectively, with 8 bases between them. Germline assignment: CDR1 SNHLY and CDR2 FYNNEI. The CDR3 runs to 12 residues. In DNA, the CDR3 is TGTGCCAGCACCAGAGGTACAGATACGCAGTATTTT. Its protein is CASTRGTDTQYF.

The chain carries TRBV28 and TRBJ2-1, with 7 positions matching TRBD1. This CDR3 is built from 16 residues. The germline V gene has CDR1 MDHEN and CDR2 SYDVKM. Trimming took 4 bases from V and 4 from J; bases not matched to a gene: 10. The CDR3: CASSSIRGNFYNEQFF. The CDR3 region has the DNA TGTGCCAGCAGTTCTATCAGGGGGAATTTTTACAATGAGCAGTTCTTC.

The gene calls are TRBV5-6 and TRBJ2-7; 8 nucleotides align to TRBD1. J lost 0 bases, V lost 1 base, and 6 bases had no gene match. This CDR3 region has 16 residues. Germline V CDR1 and CDR2: SGHDT, YYEEEE. The CDR3 reads CASSLLGQVDSYEQYF. The CDR3 nucleotides are TGTGCCAGCAGCTTGTTGGGACAGGTCGACTCCTACGAGCAGTACTTC.

The V call is TRBV6-1, the J call TRBJ2-7, with D uncertain. Trimming left V 6 bases short and J 3 bases short, with 12 bases between. Germline V gene sequence: CDR1 MNHNS, CDR2 SASEGT. CDR3 size: 13 residues. The CDR3 DNA sequence: TGTGCCAGCAGCCGCGATTTAGTCTACGAGCAGTACTTC. Translated: CASSRDLVYEQYF.

CDR3 residues: CSVESRYEQYF. The CDR3 region has the DNA TGCAGCGTTGAATCGCGCTACGAGCAGTACTTC. The chain recombines TRBV29-1 with TRBJ2-7; D gene uncertain. Deletions cut 2 bases from V and 3 bases from J, with 5 bases between. In germline, CDR1 is SQVTM, CDR2 ANQGSEA. The CDR3 consists of 11 residues.

The chain couples TRBV25-1 to TRBJ2-7; TRBD2 aligns across 8 bases. From germline, CDR1 is MGHDK and CDR2 SYGVNS. CDR3 size: 14 residues. V was clipped by 6 bases and J by 2 bases; unmatched bases: 6. The CDR3 protein is CASRHGGLAYEQYF. The CDR3 nucleotides read TGTGCCAGCAGGCACGGGGGACTAGCCTACGAGCAGTACTTC.

The chain joins TRBV6-5 to TRBJ1-1; 9 nucleotides agree with TRBD1. CDR3 size: 15 residues. V was clipped by 6 bases and J by 1 base; unmatched bases: 6. Germline loops: CDR1 MNHEY, CDR2 SVGAGI. The CDR3 DNA reads TGTGCCAGCAGACCGGGACAGGGAGCGAACACTGAAGCTTTCTTT. It translates to CASRPGQGANTEAFF.

To note about this clone: A read error may produce the germline difference seen at one junction end. The CDR3: CASSPGHNNEQFF. The DNA for the CDR3 is TGTGCTAGCAGCCCGGGACACAACAATGAGCAGTTCTTC. This chain joins TRBV7-7 and TRBJ2-1; D perhaps matches TRBD1 (6 bases). This CDR3 has 13 residues. Per the germline V gene, CDR1 is SSHAT and CDR2 is FNYEAQ (reference sequence).